This TCR beta chain is from a study of neurological immune-mediated disorders. This clonotype has ten or more counts. Each TCR transcript was tagged with a 10-nucleotide random UMI during 5'RACE. Using its own MiXCR run on the 5' RACE reads, TCRdb lists one record per CDR3 protein. The sample comprises tens of thousands of distinct CDR3 sequences, nearly 6.5% of which are singletons, and about 0.57% rests with the top ten. V shed 5 bases, J shed 4 bases, and the junction held 5 bases outside the gene matches. Germline V gene sequence: CDR1 SGHVS, CDR2 FNYEAQ. The CDR3 length is 15 residues. The TCR originated in a woman between 40 and 55 years old in good health. The chain recombines TRBV7-6 with TRBJ2-1; TRBD2 agrees at 10 bases. The sample was CD4+ T cells from blood. This chain's CDR3 is CASSDPSGGYNEQFF. The CDR3 DNA reads as TGTGCCAGCAGCGACCCTAGCGGGGGATACAATGAGCAGTTCTTC. The full variable domain, completed using reference TRBV7-6 and TRBJ2-1, is GAGVSQSPRYKVTKRGQDVALRCDPISGHVSLYWYRQALGQGPEFLTYFNYEAQQDKSGLPNDRFSAERPEGSISTLTIQRTEQRDSAMYRCASSDPSGGYNEQFFGPGTRLTVL.